A selection of T cell receptor beta chains follows, all from one sample in a study of radiotherapy plus CTLA-4 blockade in lung cancer. Method: immunoSEQ multiplex PCR; TCRdb's copy keeps in-frame clones and lacks some. The sample lists around 80,000 clones; around 83% were seen once. The sequences come from peripheral blood, collected from a patient treated with radiotherapy plus ipilimumab. The receptors originated from a human donor with non-small cell lung cancer who had stable disease on radiotherapy plus ipilimumab. The CDR3 runs from the conserved cysteine through the conserved F or W. The order of the fields is J gene, V gene, CDR3 protein.

TRBJ1-5,TRBV7-6,CASSLADGQPQHF
TRBJ2-7,TRBV5-6,CASSLYGAQYEQYF
TRBJ1-2,TRBV2,CASSGTNYGYTF
TRBJ2-5,TRBV27,CASSFRLAGGQETQYF
TRBJ1-1,TRBV30,CAWSVGMNTEAFF
TRBJ1-5,TRBV7-6,CASSLGRNQPQHF
TRBJ1-1,TRBV18,CASSPRLRQNTEAFF
TRBJ1-2,TRBV5-4,CASSLDQGDPGYTF
TRBJ2-4,TRBV23-1,CASSQCGNSENIQYF
TRBJ2-7,TRBV18,CASSPQAGMDYEQYF
TRBJ2-1,TRBV5-1,CASSLVLGSSYNEQFF
TRBJ2-3,TRBV5-1,CASSSGQGHYTQYF
TRBJ2-1,TRBV7-9,CASSLGGVNNEQFF